Included here is one TCR beta chain sequence, with context. Its specificity is unknown. Germline CDR1 reads SGHAT; CDR2 reads FQNNGV. Trimming removed 2 bases from V and 2 bases from J; junction bases left unmatched: 1. The CDR3 has 15 residues. This sample was included in a study of T cell repertoires in cytomegalovirus infection. Study details: Public TCR beta signature analysis indicated the presence of both CMV infection and matching HLA type. Study-level results: Cumulative public TCR beta family frequency identified CMV carriers with the relevant HLA.

Via MiXCR, TCRdb re-called the reads, giving one row per CDR3 protein. The repertoire holds hundreds of thousands of distinct CDR3 sequences, with 33% as singletons. This sample comprised cultured PBMCs, obtained from culture after CMV antigen stimulation. The J gene is TRBJ2-7, the V gene TRBV11-2; 12 bases line up with TRBD2. The TCR sequence derives from a human donor in good health (CMV status not recorded). Some clones in this sample may be carry-over from other donors' samples. The CDR3 loop is CASSLTSGGPYEQYF. The CDR3 DNA follows: TGTGCCAGCAGCTTAACTAGCGGGGGGCCCTACGAGCAGTACTTC.